This T cell receptor beta chain was sequenced in a study of cytomegalovirus exposure and HLA in healthy donors. Amplification used 60 Vbeta primers and 13 Jbeta primers. Assay: immunoSEQ multiplex PCR; the TCRdb copy retains only in-frame clones and omits some. The sample gives roughly 200,000 clones, 83% of which show up once; approximately 1.8% is in the top ten. Trimming took off 0 bases at V and 2 bases at J, with 11 bases between the two ends. Germline V gene lookup returns CDR1 LGHNA and CDR2 YNFKEQ. The CDR3 is 15 amino acids. V usage is TRBV4-2 and J usage is TRBJ2-7; D not certain. The material sequenced was PBMCs. The TCR originated in a man aged 35-49 years in good health and CMV-seropositive. Here the CDR3 DNA reads TGTGCCAGCAGCCAAGATCTGCCAGGCCCCTACGAGCAGTACTTC. Its translation: CASSQDLPGPYEQYF.